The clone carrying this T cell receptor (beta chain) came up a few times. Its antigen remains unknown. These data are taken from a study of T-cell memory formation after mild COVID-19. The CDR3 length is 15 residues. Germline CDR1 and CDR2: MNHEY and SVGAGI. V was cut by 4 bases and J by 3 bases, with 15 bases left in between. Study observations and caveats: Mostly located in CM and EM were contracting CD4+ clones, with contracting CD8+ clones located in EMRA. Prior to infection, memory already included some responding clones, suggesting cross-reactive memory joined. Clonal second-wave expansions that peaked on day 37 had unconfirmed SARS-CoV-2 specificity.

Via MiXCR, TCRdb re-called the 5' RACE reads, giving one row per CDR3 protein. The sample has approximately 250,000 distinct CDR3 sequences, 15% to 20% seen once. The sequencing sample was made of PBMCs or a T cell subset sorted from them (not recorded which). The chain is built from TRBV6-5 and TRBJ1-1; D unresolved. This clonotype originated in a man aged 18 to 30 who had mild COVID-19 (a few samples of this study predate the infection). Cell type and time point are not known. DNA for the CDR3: TGTGCCAGCAGTTGGCTTGGTGGGAGGGACACTGAAGCTTTCTTT. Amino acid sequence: CASSWLGGRDTEAFF.